One sample yielded the 16 T cell receptor beta chains listed below, sequenced in a study of blood T cell repertoires in COVID-19. Sequencing used immunoSEQ multiplex PCR; TCRdb keeps in-frame clones, though not all of them. The sample holds approximately 100,000 clones, roughly four fifths seen once. The sample comprised peripheral blood. Receptors originate from a woman aged 60 to 75 with acute or convalescent COVID-19.

The chain joins TRBV21-1 to TRBJ1-2; the D call in the table, TRBD1, was not verified against the DNA. TRBV21-1 is a pseudogene. CDR3 length equals 15 residues. CDR3 sequence (DNA): TGTGCCAGCAGCAAGTCCGGGACAGTCGACTATGGCTACACCTTC. The encoded protein is CASSKSGTVDYGYTF.

This chain joins TRBV12-3 or TRBV12-4 and TRBJ1-1; D gene ambiguous. This CDR3 spans 11 amino acids. V shed 3 bases and J shed 6 bases, with 5 bases lying between them. CDR3 region: CASSFSSEAFF. The DNA of the CDR3 is TGTGCCAGCAGTTTTTCCTCTGAAGCTTTCTTT.

For the CDR3, the DNA is TGTGCCAGTACCCAGACAGCCCTCGGAAACACCATATATTTT. The encoded protein is CASTQTALGNTIYF. The V call is TRBV19, the J call TRBJ1-3; weak D call: TRBD1 (5 bases). CDR1 LNHDA and CDR2 SQIVND come from the germline V gene (reference sequence). The CDR3 consists of 14 residues. V lost 7 bases, J lost 4 bases, and 14 bases lay in between.

The CDR3, as DNA: TGTGCCAGCACCAAGGCCCGGGACAGGGCGAACAATGAGCAGTTCTTC. It codes for CASTKARDRANNEQFF. The chain has TRBV6-6 and TRBJ2-1; TRBD1 matches 9 bases. This CDR3 is built from 16 residues. The germline CDR1 and CDR2 sequences are MNHNY and SVGAGI (reference sequence). With 7 bases clipped from V and 5 bases from J, the junction kept 12 bases outside the gene matches.

J is TRBJ2-5 and V is TRBV11-2, with D perhaps TRBD2 (5 bases). Looked up from germline, CDR1 is SGHAT and CDR2 is FQNNGV. The ends were cut back, 0 bases at V and 5 bases at J, with 10 bases in the middle. The CDR3 loop spans 14 amino acids. DNA of the CDR3: TGTGCCAGCAGCTTAGATCGGAGGTCGGAGACCCAGTACTTC. It yields the protein CASSLDRRSETQYF.

The chain is built from TRBV27 and TRBJ2-7, with TRBD2 as a possible D gene (5 bases). Germline assignment: CDR1 MNHEY and CDR2 SMNVEV (reference sequence). The length of the CDR3 is 12 residues. V lost 7 bases, J lost 3 bases, and 10 bases lay in between. Here the CDR3 DNA reads TGTGCCAGCACCGGGATCGGCTACGAGCAGTACTTC. Encoded protein: CASTGIGYEQYF.

The chain links TRBV11-2 to TRBJ2-2; D ambiguous. The CDR3 runs to 13 residues. Trimming left V 0 bases short and J 7 bases short, with 6 bases between. Germline CDR1 and CDR2: SGHAT and FQNNGV. CDR3 sequence (DNA): TGTGCCAGCAGCTTAGATGCGGTCGGGGAGCTGTTTTTT. It yields the protein CASSLDAVGELFF.

J is TRBJ1-3 and V is TRBV6-5; D might be TRBD1 (5 bases). Looked up from germline, CDR1 is MNHEY and CDR2 is SVGAGI. V was clipped by 2 bases and J by 4 bases, with 12 bases between them. The CDR3 contains 15 residues. The CDR3 DNA is TGTGCCAGCAGTTACGCGGGGCGAGAGGGAAACACCATATATTTT. It codes for CASSYAGREGNTIYF.

As to this clone: The same CDR3 arises from other DNA sequences in this sample as well. J is TRBJ1-3 and V is TRBV30; D gene unclear. The V gene lost 0 bases and the J gene lost 1 base, with 7 bases spanning the gap. CDR3 size: 14 residues. CDR1 and CDR2 from the germline V gene are GTSNPN and SVGIG (reference sequence). The CDR3 reads CAWSVRGSGNTIYF. DNA of the CDR3: TGTGCCTGGAGTGTAAGAGGTTCTGGAAACACCATATATTTT.

This chain joins TRBV7-9 and TRBJ1-1; 8 bases map to TRBD1. Trimming took 6 bases from V and 8 from J; bases not matched to a gene: 11. CDR3 length: 14 amino acids. The germline CDR1 and CDR2 sequences are SEHNR and FQNEAQ (reference sequence). The CDR3 region has the DNA TGTGCCAGCAGTCGAAGTTTGGGACAGGCGGAAGCTTTCTTT. Translation gives CASSRSLGQAEAFF.

The V gene is TRBV28, the J gene TRBJ2-5, with TRBD1 matching over 9 bases. The CDR3 loop spans 15 amino acids. Trimming at V came to 10 bases and at J to 5 bases, leaving 14 bases not matched to a gene. The germline gives CDR1 MDHEN, CDR2 SYDVKM. In DNA, the CDR3 is TGTGCCACCAAGGGATTACAGGGGGCTGGTGAGACCCAGTACTTC. It yields the protein CATKGLQGAGETQYF.

The chain links TRBV11-3 to TRBJ2-1; D ambiguous. CDR1 and CDR2 (germline): SGHNT, YENEEA. There are 13 residues in the CDR3. Trimming took 5 bases from V and 6 from J, leaving 11 bases between them. The CDR3 region is CASSQNAFNEQFF. Written as DNA, the CDR3 is TGTGCCAGCAGCCAGAATGCATTCAATGAGCAGTTCTTC.

This clone showed up just once. The rearrangement links TRBV7-2 to TRBJ1-5; 9 positions agree with TRBD1. The J segment lost 5 bases and the V segment lost 4 bases, leaving 0 bases of the junction unmatched. The germline CDR1 and CDR2 sequences are SGHTA and FQGNSA. The CDR3 covers 13 residues. CDR3 loop: CASSWDRDQPQHF. In DNA form, the CDR3 reads TGTGCCAGCAGCTGGGACAGGGATCAGCCCCAGCATTTT.

The V call is TRBV5-1, the J call TRBJ2-2; TRBD1 agrees at 8 bases. Per the germline V gene, CDR1 is SGHRS and CDR2 is YFSETQ. Germline trimming cut 4 bases from V and 6 bases from J; bases unmatched to any gene: 8. CDR3 size: 15 residues. CDR3 loop: CASSPGSGGPGELFF. The CDR3, as DNA: TGCGCCAGCAGCCCGGGGTCAGGGGGCCCCGGGGAGCTGTTTTTT.

By share, this clone counts as medium-sized. This chain uses TRBV2 with TRBJ1-2; possibly TRBD1 for D (5 bases). This CDR3 comprises 14 residues. The V and J ends lost 6 bases and 4 bases respectively, with 15 bases between them. Germline V lookup: CDR1 SNHLY, CDR2 FYNNEI. CDR3 protein: CASRLAEGPYGYTF. The CDR3 DNA follows: TGTGCCAGCAGGCTAGCGGAGGGGCCCTATGGCTACACCTTC. Filled out from reference TRBV2 and TRBJ1-2, the complete variable domain reads EPEVTQTPSHQVTQMGQEVILRCVPISNHLYFYWYRQILGQKVEFLVSFYNNEISEKSEIFDDQFSVERPDGSNFTLKIRSTKLEDSAMYFCASRLAEGPYGYTFGSGTRLTVV.

The chain joins TRBV29-1 to TRBJ2-2; TRBD2 is a possible D gene (6 bases). The CDR3 loop spans 14 amino acids. From germline, CDR1 is SQVTM and CDR2 ANQGSEA. V lost 5 bases, J lost 0 bases, and 10 bases lay in between. The CDR3 loop reads CSVQAGTNTGELFF. CDR3 DNA: TGCAGCGTTCAAGCGGGTACGAACACCGGGGAGCTGTTTTTT.